A selection of T cell receptor beta chains follows, all from one sample in a study of radiation and T cells in renal cell carcinoma. Clones were sequenced by immunoSEQ multiplex PCR, and TCRdb holds only the in-frame ones, with some missing. The sample consists of 110,000 to 150,000 clones, approximately 82% of them appearing once. The sample consisted of blood, taken from a patient whose treatment included radiotherapy and nephrectomy. Every receptor here comes from a woman aged 45-65 years with renal cell carcinoma. Both conserved end residues are part of each CDR3. D genes are given only for firm matches. Size tells how often a clone was seen (once, few, many) or the class of an expanded clone, and some rows leave it out.

TRBJ2-7 TRBV4-1 TRBD2 NA CASSRAGGPSEQYF TGCGCCAGCAGCCGCGCGGGGGGGCCGAGCGAGCAGTACTTC
TRBJ2-7 TRBV10-3 NA NA CAISDNFSGQYF TGTGCCATCAGCGACAATTTCTCTGGGCAGTACTTC
TRBJ1-2 TRBV9 TRBD1 NA CASSVGQLSNYGYTF TGTGCCAGCAGCGTGGGACAGCTGTCTAACTATGGCTACACCTTC
TRBJ1-5 TRBV28 NA once CASSLGNQPQHF TGTGCCAGCTCTTTAGGTAATCAGCCCCAGCATTTT
TRBJ2-1 TRBV4-3 TRBD2 few CASSQDTGREGYNEQFF TGCGCCAGCAGCCAAGATACGGGGCGGGAGGGATACAATGAGCAGTTCTTC
TRBJ1-2 TRBV2 TRBD1 NA CASRRGQIYGYTF TGTGCCAGCAGGAGGGGACAGATCTATGGCTACACCTTC
TRBJ2-7 TRBV5-4 NA NA CASSLGIGGEQYF TGTGCCAGCAGCTTAGGGATCGGGGGAGAGCAGTACTTC
TRBJ2-7 TRBV9 NA NA CASSPPPPSYEQYF TGTGCCAGCAGCCCCCCTCCCCCCAGCTACGAGCAGTACTTC
TRBJ2-1 TRBV4-3 NA NA CASSQDATNYNEQFF TGCGCCAGCAGCCAAGATGCGACTAACTACAATGAGCAGTTCTTC
TRBJ1-5 TRBV30 NA NA CAWSVVGGHRQPQHF TGTGCCTGGAGTGTTGTAGGAGGGCACAGGCAGCCCCAGCATTTT
TRBJ1-1 TRBV18 NA NA CASSTTEGQTGKAFF TGTGCCAGCTCCACCACCGAAGGGCAGACAGGCAAAGCTTTCTTT
TRBJ1-6 TRBV4-1 NA NA CASSQVGPLHF TGCGCCAGCAGCCAAGTAGGGCCCCTCCACTTT
TRBJ2-2 TRBV10-2 TRBD1 NA CASRNVGQGVTGELFF TGCGCCAGCAGGAACGTAGGACAGGGTGTAACCGGGGAGCTGTTTTTT
TRBJ2-5 TRBV10-1 NA NA CASSESSVWETQYF TGCGCCAGCAGTGAAAGTTCGGTGTGGGAGACCCAGTACTTC
TRBJ2-1 TRBV5-1 TRBD2 NA CASSEGSLAGNEQFF TGCGCCAGCAGCGAAGGGTCCCTAGCGGGCAATGAGCAGTTCTTC
TRBJ2-5 TRBV6-6 NA NA CASSPAGRGETQYF TGTGCCAGCAGTCCTGCGGGCCGCGGAGAGACCCAGTACTTC
TRBJ2-2 TRBV10-3 TRBD2 NA CAISPASGGGTGELFF TGTGCCATCAGCCCTGCTAGCGGGGGTGGGACCGGGGAGCTGTTTTTT
TRBJ2-1 TRBV13 TRBD2 NA CASSQLAGVTNEQFF TGTGCCAGCAGCCAACTAGCGGGAGTCACGAATGAGCAGTTCTTC
TRBJ1-2 TRBV6-1 NA NA CASSRQLNYGYTF TGTGCCAGCAGTCGTCAGTTGAACTATGGCTACACCTTC
TRBJ2-5 TRBV4-1 NA NA CASSRSPQETQYF TGCGCCAGCAGCAGGTCGCCACAAGAGACCCAGTACTTC
TRBJ1-5 TRBV7-2 NA NA CASSPQGSNQPQHF TGTGCCAGCAGTCCCCAGGGGTCCAATCAGCCCCAGCATTTT
TRBJ2-2 TRBV28 NA NA CASSLSGELFF TGTGCCAGCAGTTTGTCCGGGGAGCTGTTTTTT
TRBJ2-7 TRBV5-1 TRBD1 NA CASRDRDLNHEQYF TGCGCCAGCAGGGACAGGGACTTAAATCACGAGCAGTACTTC
TRBJ2-3 TRBV5-1 NA NA CASSSSTDTQYF TGCGCCAGCAGCTCATCCACAGATACGCAGTATTTT
TRBJ2-1 TRBV6-6 NA NA CASMGSDSLINEQFF TGTGCCAGCATGGGCTCGGACAGTTTAATCAATGAGCAGTTCTTC
TRBJ1-2 TRBV19 TRBD1 NA CASSIGQGGGYTF TGTGCCAGTAGTATCGGACAGGGCGGGGGCTACACCTTC
TRBJ1-1 TRBV4-3 NA NA CASSQDRIRAFF TGCGCCAGCAGCCAAGATCGGATAAGAGCTTTCTTT
TRBJ2-3 TRBV5-1 NA NA CASSFKRNTQYF TGCGCCAGCAGCTTTAAAAGGAATACGCAGTATTTT
TRBJ2-1 TRBV5-1 TRBD2 NA CASSFLTSGYNEQFF TGCGCCAGCAGCTTTCTGACTAGCGGTTACAATGAGCAGTTCTTC
TRBJ2-2 TRBV29-1 NA NA CSVEDLEGENTGELFF TGCAGCGTTGAAGATCTGGAGGGAGAGAACACCGGGGAGCTGTTTTTT
TRBJ1-1 TRBV2 NA NA CASSTRGGGNTEAFF TGTGCCAGCAGTACCAGAGGGGGGGGGAACACTGAAGCTTTCTTT
TRBJ2-1 TRBV6-6 TRBD2 NA CASSTGLASDEQFF TGTGCCAGCAGCACGGGACTAGCGTCCGATGAGCAGTTCTTC
TRBJ2-3 TRBV6-5 NA NA CASSYSGDTQYF TGTGCCAGCAGCTACTCGGGAGATACGCAGTATTTT
TRBJ1-1 TRBV7-8 NA NA CASIKGGLNTEAFF TGTGCCAGCATCAAAGGGGGTCTGAACACTGAAGCTTTCTTT
TRBJ2-7 TRBV19 NA few CASSIIPGGGGSYEQYF TGTGCCAGTAGTATAATCCCCGGAGGGGGGGGCTCCTACGAGCAGTACTTC
TRBJ2-7 TRBV10-3 TRBD1 NA CATLSVETGGYEQYF TGTGCCACACTCAGTGTGGAGACAGGGGGCTACGAGCAGTACTTC
TRBJ2-7 TRBV7-6 TRBD2 NA CASSLRAGLDNEQYF TGTGCCAGCAGCTTAAGGGCGGGACTAGACAACGAGCAGTACTTC
TRBJ2-7 TRBV9 NA NA CASSPSPSYEQYF TGTGCCAGCAGCCCCTCCCCGTCCTACGAGCAGTACTTC
TRBJ1-6 TRBV6-5 NA NA CASSYEGGASNSPLHF TGTGCCAGCAGTTACGAAGGCGGAGCGTCTAATTCACCCCTCCACTTT
TRBJ1-1 TRBV19 NA once CASSIGLWDAENTEAFF TGTGCCAGTAGTATAGGTCTCTGGGACGCGGAGAACACTGAAGCTTTCTTT
TRBJ1-4 TRBV4-3 NA NA CASSQDGRGQEKLFF TGCGCCAGCAGCCAAGATGGCAGGGGACAAGAAAAACTGTTTTTT
TRBJ2-4 TRBV25-1 NA NA CASSDPRDWAKNIQYF TGTGCCAGCAGTGACCCCAGGGATTGGGCCAAAAACATTCAGTACTTC
TRBJ2-2 TRBV10-1 NA NA CASSEVSSRANTGELFF TGCGCCAGCAGTGAAGTTAGTTCCAGGGCGAACACCGGGGAGCTGTTTTTT
TRBJ1-1 TRBV6-5 NA NA CASSYSRATEAFF TGTGCCAGCAGTTACTCGCGGGCCACTGAAGCTTTCTTT
TRBJ1-6 TRBV7-9 NA NA CASSPGGNNSPLHF TGTGCCAGCAGCCCCGGGGGAAACAATTCACCCCTCCACTTT
TRBJ2-7 TRBV6-4 NA NA CASSDDYEQYF TGTGCCAGCAGTGACGACTACGAGCAGTACTTC
TRBJ1-2 TRBV2 NA few CASGATNYGYTF TGTGCCAGCGGGGCAACTAACTATGGCTACACCTTC
TRBJ1-1 TRBV5-1 TRBD1 NA CASSLGNRGTEAFF TGCGCCAGCAGCTTAGGAAACAGGGGAACTGAAGCTTTCTTT
TRBJ1-1 TRBV18 TRBD1 NA CASSPRTGGEAFF TGTGCCAGCTCACCTAGGACAGGAGGTGAAGCTTTCTTT